These T cell receptor beta chains were read from a single sample in a study of T cell changes during pregnancy in multiple sclerosis. TCRdb's table, derived via immunoSEQ multiplex PCR, lists solely in-frame clones and lacks some. The sample shows about 52,000 clones, around 90% of them seen only once. Sample: CD4+ T cells from peripheral blood mononuclear cells, taken before pregnancy. These receptors were taken from a female donor with multiple sclerosis, enrolled in a pregnancy study. CDR3s include the opening cysteine and the closing phenylalanine or tryptophan. The D gene is left open where the match is weak.

V: TRBV6-7
D: TRBD1
CDR3: CASSYGQGACEQYF

V: TRBV18
D: TRBD2
CDR3: CASSPGTSGTWYEQYF

V: TRBV18
D: TRBD1
CDR3: CASSPGGGDYTF

V: TRBV7-8
D: .
CDR3: CASSSLGSITDTQYF

V: TRBV7-2
D: TRBD1
CDR3: CASSSGTGSYEQYF

V: TRBV27
D: .
CDR3: CASSFGRANYGYTF

V: TRBV6-1
D: .
CDR3: CASGLTARSYEQYF

V: TRBV7-9
D: TRBD1
CDR3: CASSLAWDRDSNQPQHF

V: TRBV5-1
D: .
CDR3: CASSLDSFNEQFF

V: TRBV28
D: .
CDR3: CASSQGQKNQPQHF

V: TRBV6-4
D: TRBD1
CDR3: CASSETGNYGYTF

V: TRBV18
D: .
CDR3: CASSPPFGGGNTIYF

V: TRBV5-5
D: .
CDR3: CASSLAPAYEQYF

V: TRBV2
D: TRBD1
CDR3: CASSRDRQETQYF

V: TRBV6-1
D: .
CDR3: CATGHSIKGTQYF

V: TRBV6-4
D: .
CDR3: CVSSTQRGNEQFF

V: TRBV19
D: TRBD2
CDR3: CASTSRSGTSKFF

V: TRBV5-6
D: TRBD1
CDR3: CASSLLDRHGEAFF

V: TRBV18
D: .
CDR3: CASSLPPAAEQYF

V: TRBV5-1
D: .
CDR3: CASSLAQGNTGELFF

V: TRBV5-4
D: TRBD1
CDR3: CATTRTGASYEQYF

V: TRBV30
D: .
CDR3: CAWSVAGATGYTF

V: TRBV30
D: TRBD2
CDR3: CAERTSGTYEQYF

V: TRBV10-3
D: .
CDR3: CAISGGQGRTDTQYF

V: TRBV27
D: TRBD1
CDR3: CASSPPAGGMDGYTF

V: TRBV19
D: .
CDR3: CASSIGAGGKSYQPQHF

V: TRBV28
D: .
CDR3: CASSLLSGSAETQYF

V: TRBV4-2
D: .
CDR3: CASSQEASERNIQYF

V: TRBV2
D: TRBD1
CDR3: CASKRGLPRTDTQYF

V: TRBV5-1
D: .
CDR3: CASSLTGMNTEAFF

V: TRBV19
D: TRBD1
CDR3: CASSFTQGVAYEQYF

V: TRBV14
D: TRBD2
CDR3: CASSQVPAGAYEQYF

V: TRBV4-1
D: TRBD2
CDR3: CASSRGGSTQYF

V: TRBV5-5
D: .
CDR3: CASSGEGGTGYGYTF

V: TRBV4-1
D: .
CDR3: CASSQVDFLGQNYEQYF

V: TRBV29-1
D: TRBD2
CDR3: CSVEGWGGLSYNEQFF

V: TRBV7-2
D: .
CDR3: CASSRYSGEQFF

V: TRBV4-1
D: TRBD1
CDR3: CASSFRDRNVNEQFF

V: TRBV4-1
D: TRBD1
CDR3: CASSQTQGAREKLFF

V: TRBV27
D: .
CDR3: CASSPRDSSGEQYF

V: TRBV27
D: TRBD1
CDR3: CASSWGQGSVSYTF

V: TRBV5-1
D: TRBD1
CDR3: CASSLGTGIGETQYF

V: TRBV6-5
D: TRBD1
CDR3: CASRGQTRGYTF

V: TRBV28
D: .
CDR3: CASSLTLSGKKLFF